These 30 T cell receptor beta chains share one sample of origin, sequenced in a study of T cell changes during pregnancy in multiple sclerosis. This table comes from immunoSEQ multiplex PCR, and its TCRdb copy is limited to in-frame clones, with some not included. Among some 41,000 clones listed, around 89% were seen once. Sequences were derived from CD4+ T cells from peripheral blood mononuclear cells, sampled in the first trimester of pregnancy. The receptors derive from a female donor with multiple sclerosis, enrolled in a pregnancy study.

The chain combines TRBV6-1 with TRBJ1-3; the D gene is possibly TRBD1 (6 bases). CDR1 and CDR2 (germline): MNHNS, SASEGT. With 8 bases removed from V and 2 bases from J, the gap between germline ends came to 16 bases. This CDR3 comprises 15 residues. The CDR3 DNA reads TGTGCCAGCCTCGATCCGAACAGGGCTGGAAACACCATATATTTT. Translated, it gives CASLDPNRAGNTIYF.

The gene calls are TRBV6-5 and TRBJ1-3; no reliable D call. CDR1 MNHEY and CDR2 SVGAGI come from the germline V gene. V lost 6 bases to trimming and J lost 3 bases, with 9 bases between them. The CDR3 length is 13 residues. This chain's CDR3 is CASSSRLGNTIYF. The CDR3 bases are TGTGCCAGCAGCTCCCGACTTGGAAACACCATATATTTT.

The gene calls are TRBV5-5 and TRBJ1-2; 7 nucleotides match TRBD1. The CDR3 length is 16 residues. Germline CDR1 and CDR2: SGHKS and YYEKEE (reference sequence). J gave up 4 bases and V 0 bases, and 9 bases lay outside the gene matches. The CDR3 protein is CASSLEETGILYGYTF. The CDR3 DNA reads TGTGCCAGCAGCTTGGAAGAGACAGGGATCCTCTATGGCTACACCTTC.

The sample holds one count of this clone. The rearrangement links TRBV19 to TRBJ1-5; 7 nucleotides agree with TRBD1. V was clipped by 8 bases and J by 4 bases; unmatched bases: 17. CDR3 length: 17 amino acids. Germline V lookup: CDR1 LNHDA, CDR2 SQIVND (reference sequence). The CDR3 region has the DNA TGTGCCAGTGCCCGCCTTCACCTACAGGGGACGAATCAGCCCCAGCATTTT. Its protein product is CASARLHLQGTNQPQHF.

The chain joins TRBV2 to TRBJ2-1; possible D gene TRBD2, 5 bases. The V gene's germline CDR1 is SNHLY and CDR2 FYNNEI. V was cut by 2 bases and J by 8 bases, with 16 bases left in between. The CDR3 sequence is 15 residues long. The CDR3: CASSESEILRDEQFF. In DNA, the CDR3 is TGTGCCAGCAGTGAATCGGAAATTCTGAGGGATGAGCAGTTCTTC.

The chain combines TRBV10-3 with TRBJ2-7, with TRBD1 as a possible D gene (5 bases). Germline V lookup: CDR1 ENHRY, CDR2 SYGVKD. V dropped 5 bases and J dropped 2 bases, with 10 bases sitting between them. CDR3 size: 13 residues. The CDR3 reads CAISTTVTYEQYF. In DNA form, the CDR3 reads TGTGCCATCAGTACGACAGTAACCTACGAGCAGTACTTC.

The V call is TRBV14, the J call TRBJ2-7; TRBD1 agrees at 9 bases. This CDR3 spans 16 amino acids. CDR1 is SGHDN, CDR2 FVKESK, per germline. V dropped 1 base and J dropped 6; count of bases not matched to a gene: 10. The CDR3 spells CASSQVTGTGKGEQYF. DNA of the CDR3: TGTGCCAGCAGCCAAGTAACCGGGACAGGGAAGGGCGAGCAGTACTTC. Supplemented by reference TRBV14 and TRBJ2-7, the full variable domain reads EAGVTQFPSHSVIEKGQTVTLRCDPISGHDNLYWYRRVMGKEIKFLLHFVKESKQDESGMPNNRFLAERTGGTYSTLKVQPAELEDSGVYFCASSQVTGTGKGEQYFGPGTRLTVT.

The chain combines TRBV9 with TRBJ2-1; TRBD1 matches 10 bases. From germline, CDR1 is SGDLS and CDR2 YYNGEE. With V trimmed by 2 bases and J by 4 bases, 3 bases remained unmatched. The CDR3 totals 15 residues. The CDR3 bases are TGTGCCAGCAGCGTCGGGACAGGGGAATACAATGAGCAGTTCTTC. Protein product: CASSVGTGEYNEQFF. Full variable domain (missing parts from reference TRBV9 and TRBJ2-1): DSGVTQTPKHLITATGQRVTLRCSPRSGDLSVYWYQQSLDQGLQFLIQYYNGEERAKGNILERFSAQQFPDLHSELNLSSLELGDSALYFCASSVGTGEYNEQFFGPGTRLTVL.

This chain uses TRBV30 with TRBJ1-5; a weak D match, TRBD1 (5 bases). CDR3 size: 14 residues. CDR1 GTSNPN and CDR2 SVGIG come from the germline V gene (reference sequence). V was trimmed by 3 bases and J by 1 base, leaving 10 bases between them. The CDR3 is CAWSLGRSNQPQHF. DNA of the CDR3: TGTGCCTGGAGCCTGGGGCGGAGCAATCAGCCCCAGCATTTT.

The chain joins TRBV5-1 to TRBJ2-2, with D possibly matching TRBD2 (6 bases). Germline V gene sequence: CDR1 SGHRS, CDR2 YFSETQ. The CDR3 totals 14 residues. Trimming stripped 5 bases from V and 4 bases from J, with 12 bases between. The CDR3 loop reads CASRLEGATGELFF. CDR3 DNA sequence: TGCGCCAGCAGACTGGAGGGAGCCACCGGGGAGCTGTTTTTT.

V and J are TRBV10-1 and TRBJ2-2; possibly TRBD2 for D (5 bases). V gave up 8 bases and J gave up 1 base, with 5 bases separating them. Per germline, CDR1 WNHNN and CDR2 SYGVQD (reference sequence). CDR3 length: 12 residues. The CDR3 bases are TGCGCCAGCGGGAGGAACACCGGGGAGCTGTTTTTT. Amino acids: CASGRNTGELFF.

The chain uses TRBV30 and TRBJ1-6; 9 bases are a match to TRBD1. The ends lost 2 bases at V and 8 bases at J; junction bases unmatched: 7. This CDR3 region has 15 residues. CDR1 is GTSNPN and CDR2 is SVGIG in the germline V gene (reference sequence). The CDR3 region is CAWSYQGTGHSPLHF. The CDR3 DNA sequence: TGTGCCTGGAGTTACCAAGGGACAGGGCATTCACCCCTCCACTTT.

The chain recombines TRBV27 with TRBJ2-5; perhaps TRBD2 as D (5 bases). The V end was cut by 0 bases, the J end by 0 bases, with 8 bases between. The germline CDR1 and CDR2 sequences are MNHEY and SMNVEV (reference sequence). This CDR3 is 15 amino acids long. The CDR3 spells CASSLSPGNQETQYF. CDR3 in DNA: TGTGCCAGCAGTTTATCGCCGGGGAACCAAGAGACCCAGTACTTC.

This clone came up a few times. The rearrangement joins TRBV20-1 to TRBJ2-5; the match to TRBD2 covers 7 bases. CDR1 DFQATT and CDR2 SNEGSKA come from the germline V gene (reference sequence). The trim removed 8 bases at V and 5 bases at J, leaving 5 bases unmatched. The CDR3 runs 11 residues. CDR3 coding DNA: TGCAGTAGCTGGGAGGGGGAGACCCAGTACTTC. It codes for CSSWEGETQYF.

The rearrangement links TRBV4-3 to TRBJ1-3, with D unresolved. Germline V gene data show CDR1 as LGHNA and CDR2 as YSLEER. This CDR3 spans 16 amino acids. V dropped 0 bases and J dropped 3 bases, with 12 bases sitting between them. The CDR3 DNA reads TGCGCCAGCAGCCAAGATCTCGTTATACATGGAAACACCATATATTTT. Translation gives CASSQDLVIHGNTIYF.

This chain uses TRBV7-2 with TRBJ1-1, with D tentatively TRBD1 (5 bases). Germline CDR1 SGHTA, CDR2 FQGNSA. V gave up 5 bases and J gave up 1 base, with 8 bases separating them. CDR3 length: 13 residues. The DNA for the CDR3 is TGTGCCAGCAGCACCACAGGGAACACTGAAGCTTTCTTT. The encoded protein is CASSTTGNTEAFF.

This chain links TRBV27 with TRBJ1-2, with 10 nucleotides matching TRBD1. CDR3 length: 17 residues. V was pared by 6 bases and J by 3 bases, with 13 bases of the junction left unmatched. Germline loops: CDR1 MNHEY, CDR2 SMNVEV (reference sequence). The CDR3 DNA reads TGTGCCAGCAGCTTAGGGACAGGGGAGAGGGTGGACTATGGCTACACCTTC. This translates into CASSLGTGERVDYGYTF.

The chain is built from TRBV18 and TRBJ1-2, with 7 bases lining up with TRBD1. CDR1 and CDR2 (germline): KGHSH, LQKENI. There are 13 residues in the CDR3. Unmatched junction bases numbered 3, after V lost 6 bases and J lost 2 bases. The CDR3 nucleotides are TGTGCCAGCTCTCCGGGACAGAACTATGGCTACACCTTC. Translation gives CASSPGQNYGYTF.

The table lists this clone with a count of one. The V call is TRBV30, the J call TRBJ1-1; tentatively, D is TRBD1 (6 bases). The CDR3 sequence is 15 residues long. CDR1 and CDR2 from the germline V gene are GTSNPN and SVGIG (reference sequence). Trimming took off 2 bases at V and 1 base at J, with 14 bases between the two ends. For the CDR3, the DNA is TGTGCCTGGAGTAAGTTAGGGGGATCGAACACTGAAGCTTTCTTT. This translates into CAWSKLGGSNTEAFF.

The chain has TRBV30 and TRBJ2-1, with D perhaps TRBD2 (5 bases). The ends were cut back, 3 bases at V and 4 bases at J, with 22 bases in the middle. This CDR3 has 17 residues. Germline V lookup: CDR1 GTSNPN, CDR2 SVGIG (reference sequence). Here the CDR3 DNA reads TGTGCCTGGAGCCCCTCAGAAGGTAGCGCGAAATACAATGAGCAGTTCTTC. It is translated as CAWSPSEGSAKYNEQFF.

The V gene is TRBV5-1, the J gene TRBJ2-7, with 12 bases aligning to TRBD1. The CDR3 contains 15 residues. Germline values: CDR1 SGHRS, CDR2 YFSETQ. With 4 bases clipped from V and 6 bases from J, the junction kept 8 bases outside the gene matches. The CDR3 DNA follows: TGCGCCAGCAGCCCGGGACAGGGGGCGCCGGGCGAGCAGTACTTC. Amino acid sequence: CASSPGQGAPGEQYF.

Details on this clone: This sample also contains other DNA sequences that code for the same CDR3. V and J are TRBV5-1 and TRBJ2-5; TRBD2 matches 14 bases. The V gene's germline CDR1 is SGHRS and CDR2 YFSETQ. The trim removed 0 bases at V and 4 bases at J, leaving 5 bases unmatched. CDR3 size: 17 residues. CDR3 sequence (DNA): TGCGCCAGCAGCTTGGGACTAGCGGGGGGGCCAGGAGAGACCCAGTACTTC. Its translation is CASSLGLAGGPGETQYF.

V and J are TRBV5-5 and TRBJ2-7; 8 bases are shared with TRBD2. The germline gives CDR1 SGHKS, CDR2 YYEKEE (reference sequence). V shed 0 bases, J shed 2 bases, and the junction held 1 base outside the gene matches. The CDR3 has 14 amino acids. CDR3 region: CASSLVGGAYEQYF. CDR3 coding DNA: TGTGCCAGCAGCTTGGTCGGGGGGGCCTACGAGCAGTACTTC.

This clone was picked up one time. V and J are TRBV5-8 and TRBJ2-7; D ambiguous. Trimming pared 0 bases from V and 0 bases from J, leaving 10 bases between. The CDR3 sequence is 15 residues long. Looked up from germline, CDR1 is SGHTS and CDR2 is YDEGEE. For the CDR3, the DNA is TGTGCCAGCAGCTTGGGGCCCAGGTTCTCCTACGAGCAGTACTTC. Encoded protein: CASSLGPRFSYEQYF.

The chain employs TRBV6-4 and TRBJ1-2, with D unresolved. The CDR3 length is 12 residues. Trimming shortened V by 11 bases and J by 5 bases, and 15 bases separated the two germline ends. Germline V gene lookup returns CDR1 MRHNA and CDR2 SNTAGT. DNA for the CDR3: TGTGCCTCCCGGCGGCCCGGTTATGGCTACACCTTC. Its protein product is CASRRPGYGYTF.

The chain has TRBV4-3 and TRBJ2-1; 11 bases agree with TRBD2. The V segment lost 3 bases and the J segment 8 bases; nucleotides outside the gene matches: 9. This CDR3 contains 16 residues. Germline V gives CDR1 LGHNA, CDR2 YSLEER. CDR3 loop: CASSHLLAGGGHEQFF. Here the CDR3 DNA reads TGCGCCAGCAGCCACCTCCTAGCGGGGGGAGGGCATGAGCAGTTCTTC.

This chain joins TRBV2 and TRBJ2-5, with 8 bases aligning to TRBD2. Germline assignment: CDR1 SNHLY and CDR2 FYNNEI. CDR3 length equals 15 residues. J gave up 6 bases and V 7 bases, and 13 bases lay outside the gene matches. CDR3 loop: CASNGGGGTGKTQYF. The CDR3 coding sequence is TGTGCCAGCAATGGGGGCGGGGGGACTGGAAAGACCCAGTACTTC.

The table lists this clone with a count of one. The chain combines TRBV20-1 with TRBJ2-5, with D perhaps matching TRBD2 (6 bases). Trimming removed 7 bases at V and 9 bases at J, with 15 bases between. Germline CDR1 reads DFQATT; CDR2 reads SNEGSKA (reference sequence). CDR3 length equals 11 residues. The CDR3 DNA sequence: TGCAGTGTTCAAACTTCGGGGGCCCAGTACTTC. This gives the protein CSVQTSGAQYF.

The chain couples TRBV6-1 to TRBJ1-2, with TRBD1 as a possible D gene (5 bases). Germline assignment: CDR1 MNHNS and CDR2 SASEGT. This CDR3 comprises 14 residues. V gave up 5 bases and J gave up 4 bases, with 14 bases separating them. In DNA form, the CDR3 reads TGTGCCAGCAGTAAAGAGGAGACAGCCTATGGCTACACCTTC. Protein product: CASSKEETAYGYTF.

This chain connects TRBV2 to TRBJ2-7, with a tentative D call TRBD2 (5 bases). V gave up 8 bases and J gave up 3 bases, with 14 bases separating them. CDR3 length: 13 residues. Looked up from germline, CDR1 is SNHLY and CDR2 is FYNNEI. CDR3 nucleotide sequence: TGTGCCAGCTCCGTGCGCCGGGACTACGAGCAGTACTTC. Amino acids: CASSVRRDYEQYF. Looking up the rest from reference TRBV2 and TRBJ2-7 gives the full variable domain: EPEVTQTPSHQVTQMGQEVILRCVPISNHLYFYWYRQILGQKVEFLVSFYNNEISEKSEIFDDQFSVERPDGSNFTLKIRSTKLEDSAMYFCASSVRRDYEQYFGPGTRLTVT.